Listed below are T cell receptor beta chains from one sample, sequenced in a study of siplizumab effects on memory and regulatory T cells. The method was immunoSEQ multiplex PCR; TCRdb's version includes in-frame clones alone and lacks a portion of them. The data show around 110,000 clones, approximately 94% seen once. Sequencing input: non-Treg CD4+ T cells sorted from blood. The source of these receptors is a human donor in good health. CDR3s include the opening cysteine and the closing phenylalanine or tryptophan. D genes are given only for firm matches. The listing skips clone size in some rows; elsewhere it reads once, few, many or a size class.

cdr3_aa cdr3_nt j_call d_call clone_size v_call
CASRNLRSGLAKNIQYF TGTGCCAGTAGGAACCTTAGGTCGGGCTTAGCCAAAAACATTCAGTACTTC TRBJ2-4 NA NA TRBV19
CASSYRAGEGYEQYF TGTGCCAGCAGCTACCGAGCGGGAGAGGGGTACGAGCAGTACTTC TRBJ2-7 TRBD2 NA TRBV7-2
CASSWWAANTEAFF TGTGCCAGCAGCTGGTGGGCGGCGAACACTGAAGCTTTCTTT TRBJ1-1 NA once TRBV7-2
CASSLKSTTGGTEAFF TGTGCCAGCAGCTTAAAGTCTACGACAGGGGGCACTGAAGCTTTCTTT TRBJ1-1 TRBD1 NA TRBV7-9
CASSLLDSPLHF TGTGCCAGCAGTTTATTAGATTCACCCCTCCACTTT TRBJ1-6 NA NA TRBV28
CASSLEAGWDTQYF TGCGCCAGCAGCTTGGAGGCAGGATGGGATACGCAGTATTTT TRBJ2-3 NA NA TRBV5-1
CASSIRTPTGQNTEAFF TGTGCCAGCAGCATTCGAACTCCTACAGGGCAGAACACTGAAGCTTTCTTT TRBJ1-1 NA NA TRBV21-1
CASSLDNEQFF TGTGCCAGCAGCTTGGACAATGAGCAGTTCTTC TRBJ2-1 NA NA TRBV5-8
CASSLYSGPSRADTQYF TGTGCCAGCAGCTTGTATAGCGGGCCATCCCGGGCAGATACGCAGTATTTT TRBJ2-3 TRBD2 NA TRBV5-6
CASSKSTSRSSGETQYF TGTGCCAGCAGCAAATCAACATCCCGGAGTAGCGGGGAGACCCAGTACTTC TRBJ2-5 TRBD2 NA TRBV11-2
CASSLRGVDQPQHF TGTGCCAGCAGCTTGCGGGGGGTGGATCAGCCCCAGCATTTT TRBJ1-5 NA NA TRBV5-5
CASSFYRETGELFF TGCGCCAGCAGCTTTTACAGGGAAACCGGGGAGCTGTTTTTT TRBJ2-2 NA once TRBV5-1
CASSPAWANTEAFF TGTGCCAGCTCACCGGCCTGGGCGAACACTGAAGCTTTCTTT TRBJ1-1 NA NA TRBV18
CASSYSTSGSYEQYF TGTGCCAGCAGTTACTCTACTAGCGGGAGTTACGAGCAGTACTTC TRBJ2-7 TRBD2 NA TRBV6-5
CASSQVNGSPLHF TGTGCCAGCAGCCAGGTGAATGGCTCACCCCTCCACTTT TRBJ1-6 NA NA TRBV5-4